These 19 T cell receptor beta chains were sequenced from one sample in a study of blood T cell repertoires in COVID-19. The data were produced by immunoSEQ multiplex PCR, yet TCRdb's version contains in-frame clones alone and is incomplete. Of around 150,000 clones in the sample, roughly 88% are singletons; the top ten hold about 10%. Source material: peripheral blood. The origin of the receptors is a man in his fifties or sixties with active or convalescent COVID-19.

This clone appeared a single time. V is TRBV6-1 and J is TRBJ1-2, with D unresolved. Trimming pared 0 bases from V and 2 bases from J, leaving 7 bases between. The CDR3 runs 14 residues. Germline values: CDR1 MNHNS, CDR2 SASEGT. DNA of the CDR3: TGTGCCAGCAGTGAAGCGTACGGGAACTATGGCTACACCTTC. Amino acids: CASSEAYGNYGYTF.

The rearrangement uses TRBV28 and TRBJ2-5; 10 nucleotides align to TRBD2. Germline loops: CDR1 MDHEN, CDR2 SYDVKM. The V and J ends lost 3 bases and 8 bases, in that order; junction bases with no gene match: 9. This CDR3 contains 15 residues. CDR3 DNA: TGTGCCAGCAGTTTGGGGACTAGCGTTGAGGAAACCCAGTACTTC. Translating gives CASSLGTSVEETQYF.

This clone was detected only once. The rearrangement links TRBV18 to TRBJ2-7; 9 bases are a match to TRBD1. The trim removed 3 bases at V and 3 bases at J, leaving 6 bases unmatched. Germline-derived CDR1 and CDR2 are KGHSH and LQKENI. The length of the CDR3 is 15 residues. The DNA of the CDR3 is TGTGCCAGCTCACCGCGACAGGGGGTAAGCTACGAGCAGTACTTC. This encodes CASSPRQGVSYEQYF.

CDR3 amino acids: CASRGLGLWNEQFF. As DNA, the CDR3 is TGTGCCAGCAGGGGACTAGGTCTTTGGAATGAGCAGTTCTTC. The rearrangement joins TRBV2 to TRBJ2-1; TRBD2 matches 8 bases. The CDR3 length is 14 residues. V lost 6 bases to trimming and J lost 7 bases; unmatched junction nucleotides: 8. From germline, CDR1 is SNHLY and CDR2 FYNNEI.

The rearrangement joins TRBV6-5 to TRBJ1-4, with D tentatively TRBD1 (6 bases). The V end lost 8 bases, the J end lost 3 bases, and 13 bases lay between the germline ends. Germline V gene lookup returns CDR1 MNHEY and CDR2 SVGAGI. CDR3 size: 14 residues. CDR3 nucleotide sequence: TGTGCCAGCCGCACAGGGCTGGCTAATGAAAAACTGTTTTTT. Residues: CASRTGLANEKLFF.

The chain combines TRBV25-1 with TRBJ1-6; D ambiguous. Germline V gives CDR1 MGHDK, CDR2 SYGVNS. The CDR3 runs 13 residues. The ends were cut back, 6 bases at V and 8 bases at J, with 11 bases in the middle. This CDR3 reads CASRRKVDSPLHF. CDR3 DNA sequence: TGTGCCAGCAGGAGGAAGGTGGATTCACCCCTCCACTTT. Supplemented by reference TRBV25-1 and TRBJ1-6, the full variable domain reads EADIYQTPRYLVIGTGKKITLECSQTMGHDKMYWYQQDPGMELHLIHYSYGVNSTEKGDLSSESTVSRIRTEHFPLTLESARPSHTSQYLCASRRKVDSPLHFGNGTRLTVT.

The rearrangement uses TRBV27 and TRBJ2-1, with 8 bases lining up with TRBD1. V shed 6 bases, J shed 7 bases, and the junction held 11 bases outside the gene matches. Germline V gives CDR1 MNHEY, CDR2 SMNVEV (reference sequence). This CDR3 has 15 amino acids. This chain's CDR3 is CASSQRQGRLNEQFF. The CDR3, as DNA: TGTGCCAGCAGCCAACGACAGGGGCGATTAAATGAGCAGTTCTTC.

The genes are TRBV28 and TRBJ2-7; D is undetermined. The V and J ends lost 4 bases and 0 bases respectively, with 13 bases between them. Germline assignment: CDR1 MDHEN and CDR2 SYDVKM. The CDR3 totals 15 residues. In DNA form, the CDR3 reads TGTGCCAGCAGTTCTCCAGCGTGGAGCTCCTACGAGCAGTACTTC. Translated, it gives CASSSPAWSSYEQYF.

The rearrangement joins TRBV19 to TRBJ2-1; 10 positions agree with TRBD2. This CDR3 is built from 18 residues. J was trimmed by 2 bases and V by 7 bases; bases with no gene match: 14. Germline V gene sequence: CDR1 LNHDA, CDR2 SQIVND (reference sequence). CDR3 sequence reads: CASKPRGLGTSAYNEQFF. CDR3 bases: TGTGCCAGTAAACCCAGGGGCCTCGGGACTAGCGCCTACAATGAGCAGTTCTTC.

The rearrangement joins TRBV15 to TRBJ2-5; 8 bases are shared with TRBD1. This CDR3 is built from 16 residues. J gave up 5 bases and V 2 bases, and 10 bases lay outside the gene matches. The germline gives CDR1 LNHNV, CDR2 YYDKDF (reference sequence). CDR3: CATSRPGTGVSETQYF. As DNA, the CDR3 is TGTGCCACCAGCAGACCCGGGACAGGCGTGTCGGAGACCCAGTACTTC. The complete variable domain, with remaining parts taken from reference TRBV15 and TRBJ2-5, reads DAMVIQNPRYQVTQFGKPVTLSCSQTLNHNVMYWYQQKSSQAPKLLFHYYDKDFNNEADTPDNFQSRRPNTSFCFLDIRSPGLGDTAMYLCATSRPGTGVSETQYFGPGTRLLVL.

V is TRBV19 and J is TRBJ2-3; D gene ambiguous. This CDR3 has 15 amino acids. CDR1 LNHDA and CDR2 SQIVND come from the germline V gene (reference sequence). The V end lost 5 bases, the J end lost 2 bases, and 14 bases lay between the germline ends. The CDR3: CASSAGLVSTDTQYF. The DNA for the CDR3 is TGTGCCAGTAGTGCAGGTTTGGTTTCCACAGATACGCAGTATTTT.

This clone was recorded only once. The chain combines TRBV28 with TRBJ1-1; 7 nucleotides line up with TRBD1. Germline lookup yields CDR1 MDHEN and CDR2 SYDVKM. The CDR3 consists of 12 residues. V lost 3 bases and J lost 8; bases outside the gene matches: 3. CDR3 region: CASSLTGLEAFF. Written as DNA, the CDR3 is TGTGCCAGCAGTTTGACAGGGTTGGAAGCTTTCTTT. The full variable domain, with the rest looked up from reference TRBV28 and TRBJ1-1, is DVKVTQSSRYLVKRTGEKVFLECVQDMDHENMFWYRQDPGLGLRLIYFSYDVKMKEKGDIPEGYSVSREKKERFSLILESASTNQTSMYLCASSLTGLEAFFGQGTRLTVV.

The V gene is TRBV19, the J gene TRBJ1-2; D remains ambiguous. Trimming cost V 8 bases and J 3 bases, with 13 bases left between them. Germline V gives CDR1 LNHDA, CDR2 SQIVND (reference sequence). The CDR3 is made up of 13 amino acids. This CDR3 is CASGRQLDYGYTF. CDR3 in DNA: TGTGCCAGTGGGAGGCAACTAGACTATGGCTACACCTTC.

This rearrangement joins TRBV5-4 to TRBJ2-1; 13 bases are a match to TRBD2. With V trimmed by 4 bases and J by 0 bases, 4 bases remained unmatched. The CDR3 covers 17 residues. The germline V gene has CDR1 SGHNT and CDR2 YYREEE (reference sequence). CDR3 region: CASSRGLAGSSYNEQFF. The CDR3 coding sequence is TGTGCCAGCAGCCGGGGACTAGCGGGAAGCTCCTACAATGAGCAGTTCTTC.

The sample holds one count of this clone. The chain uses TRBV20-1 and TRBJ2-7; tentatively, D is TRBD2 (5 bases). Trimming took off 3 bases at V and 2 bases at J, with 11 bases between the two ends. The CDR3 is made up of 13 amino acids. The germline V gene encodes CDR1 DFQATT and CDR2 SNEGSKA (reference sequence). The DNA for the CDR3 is TGCAGTGCTAGTTGGCTAGCAGCCTACGAGCAGTACTTC. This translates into CSASWLAAYEQYF.

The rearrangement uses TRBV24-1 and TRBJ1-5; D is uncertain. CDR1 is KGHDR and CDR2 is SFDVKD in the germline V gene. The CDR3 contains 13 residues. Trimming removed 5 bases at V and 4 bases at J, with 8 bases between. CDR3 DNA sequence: TGTGCCACCAGTGTAGACGGGAATCAGCCCCAGCATTTT. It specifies CATSVDGNQPQHF.

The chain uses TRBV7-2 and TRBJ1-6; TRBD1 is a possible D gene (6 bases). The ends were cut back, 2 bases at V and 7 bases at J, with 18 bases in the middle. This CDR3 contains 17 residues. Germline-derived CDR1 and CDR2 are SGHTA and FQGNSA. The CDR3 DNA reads TGTGCCAGCAGCTTAATAAAGGGACACGGTTGGAATTCACCCCTCCACTTT. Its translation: CASSLIKGHGWNSPLHF.

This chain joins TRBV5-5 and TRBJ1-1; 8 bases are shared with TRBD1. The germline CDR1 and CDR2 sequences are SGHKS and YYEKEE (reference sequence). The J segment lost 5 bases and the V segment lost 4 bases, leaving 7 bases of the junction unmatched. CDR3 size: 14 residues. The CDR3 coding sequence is TGTGCCAGCAGCCCCGGGACAGGACTTACTGAAGCTTTCTTT. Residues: CASSPGTGLTEAFF.

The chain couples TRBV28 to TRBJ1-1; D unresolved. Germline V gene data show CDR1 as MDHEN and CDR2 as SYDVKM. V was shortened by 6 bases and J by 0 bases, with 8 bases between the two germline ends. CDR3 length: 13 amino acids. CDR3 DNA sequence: TGTGCCAGCAGGAGAAGAATGAACACTGAAGCTTTCTTT. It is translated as CASRRRMNTEAFF.